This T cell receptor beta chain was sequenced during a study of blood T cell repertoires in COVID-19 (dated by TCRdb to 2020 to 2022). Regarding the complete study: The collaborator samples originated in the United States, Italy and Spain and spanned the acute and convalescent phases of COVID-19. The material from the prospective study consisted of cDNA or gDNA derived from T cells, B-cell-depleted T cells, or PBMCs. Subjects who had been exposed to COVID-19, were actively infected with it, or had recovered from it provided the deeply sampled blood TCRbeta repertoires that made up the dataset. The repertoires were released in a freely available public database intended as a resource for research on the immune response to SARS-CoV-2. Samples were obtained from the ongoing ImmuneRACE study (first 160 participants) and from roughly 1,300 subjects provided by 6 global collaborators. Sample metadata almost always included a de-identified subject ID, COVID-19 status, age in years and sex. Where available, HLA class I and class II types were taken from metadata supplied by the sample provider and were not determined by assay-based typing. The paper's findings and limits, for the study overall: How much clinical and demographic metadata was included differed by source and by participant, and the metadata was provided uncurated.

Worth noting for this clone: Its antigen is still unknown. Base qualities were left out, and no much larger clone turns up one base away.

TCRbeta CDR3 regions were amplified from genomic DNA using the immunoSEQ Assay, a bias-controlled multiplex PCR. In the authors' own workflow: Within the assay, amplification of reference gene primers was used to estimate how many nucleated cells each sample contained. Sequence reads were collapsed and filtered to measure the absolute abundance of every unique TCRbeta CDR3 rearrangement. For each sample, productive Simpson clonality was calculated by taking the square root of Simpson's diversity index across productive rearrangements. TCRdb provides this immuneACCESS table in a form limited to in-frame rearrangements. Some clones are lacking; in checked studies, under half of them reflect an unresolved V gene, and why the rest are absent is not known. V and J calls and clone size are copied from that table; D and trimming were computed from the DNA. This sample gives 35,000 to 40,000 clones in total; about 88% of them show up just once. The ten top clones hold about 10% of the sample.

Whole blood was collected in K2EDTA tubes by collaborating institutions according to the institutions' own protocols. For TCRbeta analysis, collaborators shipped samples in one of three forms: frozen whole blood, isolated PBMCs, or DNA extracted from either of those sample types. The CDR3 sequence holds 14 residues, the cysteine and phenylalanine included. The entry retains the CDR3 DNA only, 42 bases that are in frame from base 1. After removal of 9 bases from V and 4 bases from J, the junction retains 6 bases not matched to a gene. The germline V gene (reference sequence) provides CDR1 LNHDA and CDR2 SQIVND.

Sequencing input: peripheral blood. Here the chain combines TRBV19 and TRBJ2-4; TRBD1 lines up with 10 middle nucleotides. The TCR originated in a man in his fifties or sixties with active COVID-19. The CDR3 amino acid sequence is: CASELGQGKNIQYF. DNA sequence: TGTGCCAGCGAGTTGGGACAGGGGAAAAACATTCAGTACTTC.